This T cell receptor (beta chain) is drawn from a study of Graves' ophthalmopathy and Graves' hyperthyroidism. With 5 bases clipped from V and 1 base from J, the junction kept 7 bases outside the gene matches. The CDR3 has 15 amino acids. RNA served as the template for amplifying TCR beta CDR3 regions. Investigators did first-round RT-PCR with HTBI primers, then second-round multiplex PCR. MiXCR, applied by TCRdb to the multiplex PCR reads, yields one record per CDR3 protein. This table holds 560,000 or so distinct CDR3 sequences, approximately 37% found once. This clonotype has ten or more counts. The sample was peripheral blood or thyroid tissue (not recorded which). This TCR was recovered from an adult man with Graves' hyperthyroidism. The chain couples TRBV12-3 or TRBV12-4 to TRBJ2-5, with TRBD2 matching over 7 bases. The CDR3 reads CASSPSAGSQETQYF. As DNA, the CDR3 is TGTGCCAGCAGTCCGTCAGCGGGATCCCAAGAGACCCAGTACTTC.